Each of the 17 T cell receptor beta chains below was sequenced from the same sample in a study of graft-versus-host responses after intestinal transplantation (dated by TCRdb to about 2021). The antigens for these receptors are not known. The protocol used for the library was the immunoSEQ multiplex PCR assay. Entries here come from immuneACCESS through TCRdb and include only in-frame sequences with V and J called. Some clones fail to appear in such tables; in the studies checked, an unresolved V gene covers under half of the shortfall, and the cause of the remainder is unknown. The sample records over 70,000 clones, 90% of which are singletons. About 4% of the sample is taken by the ten largest. The sample's time point label, in plain terms: cells obtained before transplantation from donor or recipient. Here the sequenced sample was unstimulated CD8+ T cells sorted from spleen or lymph node cells, taken before transplant. These TCRs come from a human donor who was the organ donor for an intestinal transplant.

The rearrangement links TRBV27 to TRBJ2-1; 7 nucleotides match TRBD2. This CDR3 has 14 amino acids. Per the germline V gene, CDR1 is MNHEY and CDR2 is SMNVEV (reference sequence). V was clipped by 4 bases and J by 3 bases; unmatched bases: 3. CDR3 protein: CASSWAGDYNEQFF. DNA for the CDR3: TGTGCCAGCAGTTGGGCGGGGGACTACAATGAGCAGTTCTTC.

The J gene is TRBJ1-3, the V gene TRBV6-5, with a tentative D call TRBD1 (5 bases). The CDR3 covers 15 residues. CDR1 MNHEY and CDR2 SVGAGI come from the germline V gene. Trimming removed 2 bases from V and 2 bases from J, with 10 bases in between. The CDR3 sequence is CASSYTGGTGNTIYF. The CDR3 DNA reads as TGTGCCAGCAGTTACACGGGGGGGACTGGAAACACCATATATTTT.

This rearrangement joins TRBV19 to TRBJ2-2; unclear D gene. The CDR3 sequence is 13 residues long. V was pared by 2 bases and J by 7 bases, with 8 bases between. CDR1 and CDR2 from the germline V gene are LNHDA and SQIVND (reference sequence). The CDR3 loop reads CASSILENGELFF. In DNA, the CDR3 is TGTGCCAGTAGTATATTAGAAAACGGGGAGCTGTTTTTT. Complete variable domain (other parts from reference TRBV19 and TRBJ2-2): DGGITQSPKYLFRKEGQNVTLSCEQNLNHDAMYWYRQDPGQGLRLIYYSQIVNDFQKGDIAEGYSVSREKKESFPLTVTSAQKNPTAFYLCASSILENGELFFGEGSRLTVL.

This clone has a handful of counts. The chain joins TRBV6-4 to TRBJ2-2; 7 nucleotides align to TRBD1. There are 15 residues in the CDR3. J was trimmed by 0 bases and V by 2 bases; bases with no gene match: 0. Germline CDR1 is MRHNA and CDR2 is SNTAGT. The CDR3 DNA sequence: TGTGCCAGCAGTGACGGACAGGCGAACACCGGGGAGCTGTTTTTT. Translating gives CASSDGQANTGELFF.

V gene TRBV27 combines with J gene TRBJ2-3, with TRBD1 identical over 7 bases. The CDR3 consists of 14 residues. The ends lost 10 bases at V and 3 bases at J; junction bases unmatched: 10. Germline assignment: CDR1 MNHEY and CDR2 SMNVEV (reference sequence). The CDR3 loop is CATNYRGNTDTQYF. In DNA form, the CDR3 reads TGTGCCACTAACTACAGGGGTAATACAGATACGCAGTATTTT.

A few counts support this clone. J is TRBJ1-1 and V is TRBV28; D not certain. This CDR3 contains 16 residues. Germline lookup yields CDR1 MDHEN and CDR2 SYDVKM. Trimming pared 5 bases from V and 5 bases from J, leaving 21 bases between. This chain's CDR3 is CASSPGFPRRWTEAFF. Here the CDR3 DNA reads TGTGCCAGCAGTCCCGGGTTTCCCCGGCGTTGGACTGAAGCTTTCTTT. Full variable domain (missing parts from reference TRBV28 and TRBJ1-1): DVKVTQSSRYLVKRTGEKVFLECVQDMDHENMFWYRQDPGLGLRLIYFSYDVKMKEKGDIPEGYSVSREKKERFSLILESASTNQTSMYLCASSPGFPRRWTEAFFGQGTRLTVV.

The V call is TRBV4-2, the J call TRBJ1-5, with 11 bases fitting TRBD1. The CDR3 spans 15 residues. Losses at the gene ends were 0 bases for V and 7 bases for J; bases not matched to a gene: 2. The V gene's germline CDR1 is LGHNA and CDR2 YNFKEQ. The CDR3 sequence: CASSQDGTGGQPQHF. CDR3 DNA sequence: TGTGCCAGCAGCCAAGATGGGACAGGGGGACAGCCCCAGCATTTT.

The chain has TRBV13 and TRBJ2-5; 7 nucleotides align to TRBD1. J gave up 2 bases and V 4 bases, and 7 bases lay outside the gene matches. This CDR3 contains 15 residues. The germline V gene has CDR1 PRHDT and CDR2 FYEKMQ (reference sequence). The CDR3 spells CASSSLKGAQETQYF. For the CDR3, the DNA is TGTGCCAGCAGCTCTTTAAAGGGGGCTCAAGAGACCCAGTACTTC.

The genes are TRBV19 and TRBJ1-2; the match to TRBD1 covers 10 bases. This CDR3 comprises 14 residues. V lost 6 bases and J lost 3; bases outside the gene matches: 4. The germline CDR1 and CDR2 sequences are LNHDA and SQIVND (reference sequence). CDR3 loop: CASSPGTGDYGYTF. The CDR3 DNA reads as TGTGCCAGTAGCCCCGGGACAGGGGACTATGGCTACACCTTC.

The V call is TRBV5-6, the J call TRBJ2-3; 9 bases fit TRBD1. The CDR3 contains 15 residues. Germline lookup yields CDR1 SGHDT and CDR2 YYEEEE. J gave up 4 bases and V 3 bases, and 6 bases lay outside the gene matches. This chain's CDR3 is CASSSQQGAPDTQYF. CDR3 DNA sequence: TGTGCCAGCAGCTCCCAACAGGGGGCCCCAGATACGCAGTATTTT.

The CDR3 DNA sequence: TGTGCCAGCAGCTTATCTTTTGGTCGGGACAGGGCCCCTGGGGGTTACACCTTC. Amino acid sequence: CASSLSFGRDRAPGGYTF. This chain uses TRBV7-9 with TRBJ1-2, with 9 bases that match TRBD1. This CDR3 has 18 residues. The germline gives CDR1 SEHNR, CDR2 FQNEAQ (reference sequence). J lost 11 bases, V lost 2 bases, and 21 bases had no gene match.

The rearrangement links TRBV2 to TRBJ2-7; 8 nucleotides match TRBD1. The germline CDR1 and CDR2 sequences are SNHLY and FYNNEI. J gave up 6 bases and V 8 bases, and 3 bases lay outside the gene matches. This CDR3 region has 11 residues. Here the CDR3 reads CASATGAEQYV. CDR3 bases: TGTGCCAGCGCGACAGGGGCCGAGCAGTACGTC.

The chain has TRBV5-1 and TRBJ1-4; TRBD1 might be the D (6 bases). The V gene lost 4 bases and the J gene lost 7 bases, with 14 bases spanning the gap. Germline assignment: CDR1 SGHRS and CDR2 YFSETQ. The CDR3 runs to 14 residues. The CDR3 DNA sequence: TGCGCCAGCAGCCCTGCGGGGGGCGGTGAAAAACTGTTTTTT. It translates to CASSPAGGGEKLFF.

The chain uses TRBV15 and TRBJ2-6; TRBD1 might be the D (6 bases). Germline CDR1 reads LNHNV; CDR2 reads YYDKDF (reference sequence). The CDR3 extends over 16 amino acids. Trimming removed 3 bases at V and 4 bases at J, with 13 bases between. In DNA form, the CDR3 reads TGTGCCACCAGCAGCCACACAGGGTCCGGGGCCAACGTCCTGACTTTC. It encodes CATSSHTGSGANVLTF.

V and J are TRBV6-5 and TRBJ2-1, with a tentative D call TRBD2 (5 bases). The CDR3 is 14 residues long. Per germline, CDR1 MNHEY and CDR2 SVGAGI. V gave up 6 bases and J gave up 7 bases, with 16 bases separating them. CDR3 protein: CASRPSGYSNEQFF. In nucleotides, the CDR3 is TGTGCCAGCAGGCCGAGCGGTTACTCAAATGAGCAGTTCTTC.

The V gene is TRBV27, the J gene TRBJ1-6; 9 bases align to TRBD1. The trim removed 2 bases at V and 7 bases at J, leaving 6 bases unmatched. Looked up from germline, CDR1 is MNHEY and CDR2 is SMNVEV (reference sequence). This CDR3 comprises 16 residues. CDR3 loop: CASSLQEDRGNSPLHF. The CDR3 DNA follows: TGTGCCAGCAGTTTACAGGAGGACAGGGGAAATTCACCCCTCCACTTT.

The chain combines TRBV7-8 with TRBJ2-7; D possibly corresponds to TRBD1 (5 bases). This CDR3 has 15 amino acids. Germline V CDR1 and CDR2: SGHVS, FQNEAQ. V gave up 5 bases and J gave up 2 bases, with 16 bases separating them. Written as DNA, the CDR3 is TGTGCCAGCAGCCCAGGGTACGGCAGCACCTACGAGCAGTACGTC. It encodes CASSPGYGSTYEQYV.